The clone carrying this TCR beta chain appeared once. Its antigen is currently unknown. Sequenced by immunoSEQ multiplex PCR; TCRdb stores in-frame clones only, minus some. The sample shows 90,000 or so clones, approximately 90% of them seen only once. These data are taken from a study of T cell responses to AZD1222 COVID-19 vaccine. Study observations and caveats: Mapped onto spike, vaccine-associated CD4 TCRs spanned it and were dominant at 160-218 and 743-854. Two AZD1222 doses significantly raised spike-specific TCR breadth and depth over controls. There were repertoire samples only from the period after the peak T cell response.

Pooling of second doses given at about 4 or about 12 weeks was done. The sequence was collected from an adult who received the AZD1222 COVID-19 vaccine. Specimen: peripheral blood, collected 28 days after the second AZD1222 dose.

The CDR3 nucleotides read TGCGCCAGCAGCCAAGAACCCTCCGGGGTTGTCGGAAACACCATATATTTT. This codes for CASSQEPSGVVGNTIYF. The V and J genes are TRBV4-3 and TRBJ1-3; D uncertain. The CDR3 is 17 amino acids. Germline CDR1 reads LGHNA; CDR2 reads YSLEER. The V end lost 0 bases, the J end lost 4 bases, and 16 bases lay between the germline ends.